This T cell receptor beta chain derives from a study of beta chain features in type 1 diabetes. Points from the study as a whole: VDJ junctions from type 1 diabetes patients carried fewer insertions and larger deletions. Moderately but significantly shorter TCRB CDR3s were found in Type 1 diabetes patients in all four CD4+ subsets. PCR might show a preference for shorter templates, equally across patients and controls.

The germline V and J ends were trimmed by 7 bases and 6 bases, with 12 bases remaining between them. This CDR3 has 13 amino acids. Per germline, CDR1 MNHEY and CDR2 SVGAGI. Expressed TCRB transcripts were sequenced after all isolated RNA was converted to cDNA. The protocol was immunoSEQ multiplex PCR, while the TCRdb copy is restricted to in-frame clones and leaves out a portion. The sample has 150,000 to 200,000 clones, approximately 8.8% seen once; the top ten hold roughly 0.7%. One heparinised draw of blood, averaging about 120 mL, came from each donor. On this clone itself: The antigen is not known.

The TCR comes from a woman aged 25 to 39 with type 1 diabetes. V usage is TRBV6-5 and J usage is TRBJ1-4; D may be TRBD1 (6 bases). The source material was central memory CD4+ T cells from blood. The CDR3: CASKRDIDEKLFF. CDR3 nucleotides: TGTGCCAGCAAACGGGACATAGATGAAAAACTGTTTTTT.